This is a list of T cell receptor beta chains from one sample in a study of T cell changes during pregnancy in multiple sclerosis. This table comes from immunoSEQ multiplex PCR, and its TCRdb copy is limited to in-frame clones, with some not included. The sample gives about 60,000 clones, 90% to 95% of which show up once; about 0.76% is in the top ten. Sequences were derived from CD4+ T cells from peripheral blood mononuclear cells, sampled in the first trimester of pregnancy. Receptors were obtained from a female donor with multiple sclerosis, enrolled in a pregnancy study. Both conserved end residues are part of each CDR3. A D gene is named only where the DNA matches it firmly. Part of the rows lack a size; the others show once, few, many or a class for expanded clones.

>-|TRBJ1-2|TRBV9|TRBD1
TGTGCCAGCAGCGTAGAAGGACAGGGATTTTATGGCTACACCTTC
CASSVEGQGFYGYTF
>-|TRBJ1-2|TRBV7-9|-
TGTGCCAGCAGCCTGGGAGGGGCCCATGGCTACACCTTC
CASSLGGAHGYTF
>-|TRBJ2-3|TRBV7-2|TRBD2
TGTGCCAGCAGCTTCTCAGCGGGGGGGAGGGCAGATACGCAGTATTTT
CASSFSAGGRADTQYF
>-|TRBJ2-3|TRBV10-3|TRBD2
TGTGCCATCAGTCCGCGACCCAAGGGACTAGCGGGGGGGCCAGAGGGAACAGATACGCAGTATTTT
CAISPRPKGLAGGPEGTDTQYF
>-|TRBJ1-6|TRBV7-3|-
TGTGCCAGCAGCTTAGGGTCAGGGGTGGGTTCACCCCTCCACTTT
CASSLGSGVGSPLHF
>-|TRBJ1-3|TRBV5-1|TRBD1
TGCGCCAGCACCCTGGAGTCGACAGGGGGAAACACCATATATTTT
CASTLESTGGNTIYF
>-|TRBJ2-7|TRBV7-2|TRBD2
TGTGCCAGCAGCCTTAGGATTTTAGGGCAGGGACTATCCTACGAGCAGTACTTC
CASSLRILGQGLSYEQYF
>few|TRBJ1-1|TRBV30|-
TGTGCCTGGAGTATGGCGCCTAGCCTTGGAACTTTCTTT
CAWSMAPSLGTFF
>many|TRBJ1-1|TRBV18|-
TGTGCCAGCTACAAGACAGAATTGAACACTGAAGCTTTCTTT
CASYKTELNTEAFF
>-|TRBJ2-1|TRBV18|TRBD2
TGTGCCAGCTCACCGCCCCCCGGAGCGGGGGAATGGAATGAGCAGTTCTTC
CASSPPPGAGEWNEQFF
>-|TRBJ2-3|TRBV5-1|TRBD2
TGCGCCAGCAGCTCCGGACTAGCGGGGGGAAGGGTTAGCACAGATACGCAGTATTTT
CASSSGLAGGRVSTDTQYF
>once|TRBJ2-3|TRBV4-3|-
TGCGCCAGCAGCCGGGCCTTCGCAGATACGCAGTATTTT
CASSRAFADTQYF
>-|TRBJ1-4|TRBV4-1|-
TGCGCCAGCAGTCGAGGTGGTGGAAATGAAAAACTGTTTTTT
CASSRGGGNEKLFF
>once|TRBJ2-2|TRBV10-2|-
TGCGCCAGCAGGAGGTGCAGGGTAAGCACCGGGGAGCTGTTTTTT
CASRRCRVSTGELFF